Below, one T cell receptor (beta chain) is given with its context. Its antigen is not known. The sample belongs to a study of cytomegalovirus exposure and HLA in healthy donors. Findings and limits, study-wide: TCR beta sequences reportedly predicted most subjects' HLA-A and HLA-B alleles accurately. More clonal expansion characterized HLA-associated TCR beta chains than equally common others in a later analysis. What a later analysis showed was that several of the most significant clusters appeared linked to common viral pathogens. Researchers reported in a later analysis that a missense DCLRE1C variant was tied to TCR beta V- and J-gene trimming.

60 Vbeta and 13 Jbeta primers were used in PCR. TCRdb keeps only in-frame clones here, not all; method: immunoSEQ multiplex PCR. The data show 110,000 to 150,000 clones, about three quarters seen once. Trimming took 2 bases from V and 5 from J, leaving 5 bases between them. The CDR3 is 12 amino acids. CDR1 and CDR2 from the germline V gene are SGHRS and YFSETQ. V gene TRBV5-1 combines with J gene TRBJ2-1; D unresolved. Sequencing was carried out using PBMCs. This clonotype was obtained from a woman aged 30 to 39 in good health and CMV-seronegative. Here the CDR3 DNA reads TGCGCCAGCAGCTTAAGCAACAATGAGCAGTTCTTC. The encoded protein is CASSLSNNEQFF. The variable domain in full, completed from reference TRBV5-1 and TRBJ2-1, reads KAGVTQTPRYLIKTRGQQVTLSCSPISGHRSVSWYQQTPGQGLQFLFEYFSETQRNKGNFPGRFSGRQFSNSRSEMNVSTLELGDSALYLCASSLSNNEQFFGPGTRLTVL.